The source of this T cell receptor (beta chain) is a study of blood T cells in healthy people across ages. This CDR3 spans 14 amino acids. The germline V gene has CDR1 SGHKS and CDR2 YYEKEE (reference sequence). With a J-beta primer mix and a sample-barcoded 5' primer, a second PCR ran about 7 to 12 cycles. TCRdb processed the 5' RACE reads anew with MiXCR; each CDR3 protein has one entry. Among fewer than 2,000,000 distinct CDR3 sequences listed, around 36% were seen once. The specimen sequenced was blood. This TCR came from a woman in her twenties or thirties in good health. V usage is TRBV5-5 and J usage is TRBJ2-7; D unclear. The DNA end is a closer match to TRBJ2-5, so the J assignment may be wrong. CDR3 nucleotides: TGTGCCAGCAGCTTGCTTCAGAACCAAGAGACCCAGTACTTC. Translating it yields CASSLLQNQETQYF.